Shown below are 7 T cell receptor beta chains from a single sample sequenced in a study of T cells in Graves' hyperthyroidism and ophthalmopathy (dated by TCRdb to the late 2010s). Library creation used multiplex PCR. The reads were generated on an Illumina HiSeq 2000. The TCR beta CDR3 regions were amplified from the RNA transcripts. The first round of RT-PCR for the TCR CDR3 was performed with the HTBI primer set and the Qiagen OneStep RT-PCR kit. Using fastp trimming at Q25 and MiXCR clonotype assembly, TCRdb reanalyzed the public sequencing data and kept in-frame beta chains. CDR3 protein sequences are deduplicated, and each keeps its most common genes and DNA. The table for this sample lists 85,000 to 110,000 distinct CDR3 sequences; 47% of them were counted only once. The ten most abundant clones make up about 26% of the sample. Sample: blood. Receptors were obtained from a man aged 40-50 years with Graves' hyperthyroidism.

This clonotype was detected many times. The chain uses TRBV7-9 and TRBJ2-1; no reliable D call. Germline loops: CDR1 SEHNR, CDR2 FQNEAQ (reference sequence). There are 14 residues in the CDR3. V lost 1 base to trimming and J lost 0 bases, with 4 bases between them. The CDR3 spells CASSLGSSYNEQFF. In DNA, the CDR3 is TGTGCCAGCAGCTTAGGTTCCTCCTACAATGAGCAGTTCTTC. The entire variable domain, with the rest obtained from reference TRBV7-9 and TRBJ2-1, is as follows: DTGVSQNPRHKITKRGQNVTFRCDPISEHNRLYWYRQTLGQGPEFLTYFQNEAQLEKSRLLSDRFSAERPKGSFSTLEIQRTEQGDSAMYLCASSLGSSYNEQFFGPGTRLTVL.

This clonotype was detected ten times or more. The chain is built from TRBV7-2 and TRBJ2-5, with D perhaps TRBD2 (5 bases). Germline V gives CDR1 SGHTA, CDR2 FQGNSA. Trimming pared 1 base from V and 1 base from J, leaving 10 bases between. The CDR3 totals 15 residues. CDR3 sequence reads: CASSLDPGTQETQYF. CDR3 in DNA: TGTGCCAGCAGCTTAGATCCGGGAACCCAAGAGACCCAGTACTTC.

Note on this clonotype: A much more abundant neighbour one base away suggests this may be a read error. This is likely a read error, given that the CDR3 carries no conserved phenylalanine or tryptophan at its end. The chain couples TRBV5-1 to TRBJ1-1, with TRBD1 matching 9 bases. V lost 4 bases, J lost 1 base, and 11 bases stayed unmatched. This CDR3 comprises 17 residues. CDR1 SGHRS and CDR2 YFSETQ come from the germline V gene. DNA for the CDR3: TGCGCCAGCAGCCCTGGACAGGGGTCCGGTAGGAACACTGAAGCTTTCTCT. Translation: CASSPGQGSGRNTEAFS.

This clonotype came up many times. The chain combines TRBV5-6 with TRBJ2-3; D gene ambiguous. Trimming cost V 2 bases and J 5 bases, with 12 bases left between them. The germline V gene encodes CDR1 SGHDT and CDR2 YYEEEE. CDR3 size: 14 residues. The CDR3 sequence: CASSFHLRRDTQYF. CDR3 sequence (DNA): TGTGCCAGCAGCTTTCATCTTAGGAGAGATACGCAGTATTTT.

The chain is built from TRBV10-1 and TRBJ2-1, with a weak D call TRBD1 (6 bases). The CDR3 contains 12 residues. The germline gives CDR1 WNHNN, CDR2 SYGVQD (reference sequence). The ends were cut back, 6 bases at V and 8 bases at J, with 11 bases in the middle. The CDR3 is CASSHKGDEQFF. The CDR3, as DNA: TGCGCCAGCAGCCACAAGGGGGATGAGCAGTTCTTC.

This chain uses TRBV7-2 with TRBJ2-1, with TRBD1 matching 7 bases. V lost 1 base to trimming and J lost 3 bases; unmatched junction nucleotides: 6. The CDR3 is 16 amino acids. CDR1 is SGHTA and CDR2 is FQGNSA in the germline V gene. The CDR3 nucleotides read TGTGCCAGCAGCTTAGTTTCGGACAGGCTCTACAATGAGCAGTTCTTC. As protein: CASSLVSDRLYNEQFF.

This clonotype was detected many times. The V call is TRBV6-6, the J call TRBJ1-2; possible D gene TRBD1, 5 bases. The CDR3 contains 10 residues. With 10 bases removed from V and 9 bases from J, the gap between germline ends came to 12 bases. From germline, CDR1 is MNHNY and CDR2 SVGAGI (reference sequence). In nucleotides, the CDR3 is TGTGCCATACGACAGTCCAGCTACACCTTC. It specifies CAIRQSSYTF.